The rows below give T cell receptor beta chains drawn from one sample of a study of radiotherapy plus CTLA-4 blockade in lung cancer. The data were produced by immunoSEQ multiplex PCR, yet TCRdb's version contains in-frame clones alone and is incomplete. The profile shows 53,000 or so clones, approximately 76% of them singletons. The sequences come from peripheral blood, collected from a patient treated with radiotherapy plus ipilimumab. These receptors were collected from a human donor with non-small cell lung cancer who had stable disease on radiotherapy plus ipilimumab. The CDR3 runs from the conserved cysteine through the conserved F or W. A D gene is named only where the DNA matches it firmly. The listing skips clone size in some rows; elsewhere it reads once, few, many or a size class.

>TRBV6-4|TRBJ2-1|TRBD1|NA
CASSDTGGTYNEQFF
TGTGCCAGCAGTGACACAGGGGGCACGTACAATGAGCAGTTCTTC
>TRBV18|TRBJ2-2|NA|NA
CASSPQGTPNTGELFF
TGTGCCAGCTCACCACAAGGGACGCCGAACACCGGGGAGCTGTTTTTT
>TRBV2|TRBJ1-3|NA|NA
CASSAYPNTIYF
TGTGCCAGCAGTGCTTATCCAAACACCATATATTTT
>TRBV19|TRBJ2-2|NA|few
CASTPQEMNTGELFF
TGTGCCAGTACCCCTCAGGAGATGAACACCGGGGAGCTGTTTTTT
>TRBV29-1|TRBJ1-2|TRBD1|NA
CSVVGGQGGGYTF
TGCAGCGTTGTAGGGGGACAGGGGGGCGGCTACACCTTC
>TRBV9|TRBJ2-5|TRBD1|NA
CASSVAGTDQETQYF
TGTGCCAGCAGCGTAGCCGGGACAGACCAAGAGACCCAGTACTTC
>TRBV4-3|TRBJ2-3|NA|NA
CASSPTGGSSGDTQYF
TGCGCCAGCAGCCCGACGGGCGGGTCATCAGGGGATACGCAGTATTTT
>TRBV19|TRBJ1-2|TRBD1|NA
CASSTKKEGQYGYTF
TGTGCCAGTAGCACTAAAAAAGAGGGACAGTACGGCTACACCTTC
>TRBV19|TRBJ1-5|NA|NA
CASSSSWPQHF
TGTGCCAGTAGTTCCTCTTGGCCCCAGCATTTT
>TRBV28|TRBJ1-1|NA|once
CASSLSGTFNTEAFF
TGTGCCAGCAGTTTATCGGGCACCTTTAACACTGAAGCTTTCTTT
>TRBV30|TRBJ2-3|TRBD2|NA
CAWSVGRGEGSDTQYF
TGTGCCTGGAGTGTCGGGCGGGGGGAAGGTTCAGATACGCAGTATTTT
>TRBV5-5|TRBJ1-5|NA|NA
CASSSQKQGYQPQHF
TGTGCCAGCAGCTCCCAGAAGCAGGGATATCAGCCCCAGCATTTT
>TRBV19|TRBJ2-3|TRBD1|NA
CASSIQGTAKQYF
TGTGCCAGTAGTATCCAAGGGACAGCCAAACAGTATTTT
>TRBV29-1|TRBJ1-1|NA|few
CSGRENTEAFF
TGCAGCGGTCGAGAGAACACTGAAGCTTTCTTT
>TRBV29-1|TRBJ1-2|NA|many
CSVAIGSDYGYTF
TGCAGCGTAGCGATCGGCTCGGACTATGGCTACACCTTC
>TRBV19|TRBJ1-1|NA|NA
CASSIDQGWAEAFF
TGTGCCAGTAGTATAGACCAGGGTTGGGCTGAAGCTTTCTTT
>TRBV11-2|TRBJ1-1|NA|NA
CASSPYGSEAFF
TGTGCCAGCAGCCCCTACGGGAGTGAAGCTTTCTTT
>TRBV9|TRBJ2-2|NA|NA
CASSVAGATGELFF
TGTGCCAGCAGCGTAGCGGGGGCCACCGGGGAGCTGTTTTTT
>TRBV6-5|TRBJ1-1|NA|few
CASRRGSTEAFF
TGTGCCAGTCGAAGGGGAAGCACTGAAGCTTTCTTT
>TRBV19|TRBJ2-3|TRBD2|once
CASYSSGGAADTQYF
TGTGCCAGCTACTCTAGCGGGGGGGCTGCAGATACGCAGTATTTT
>TRBV2|TRBJ1-2|NA|NA
CASRVGPARNNYGYTF
TGTGCCAGCAGGGTAGGGCCTGCCCGAAATAACTATGGCTACACCTTC
>TRBV28|TRBJ2-2|NA|NA
CASYPRTGELFF
TGTGCCAGCTACCCACGCACCGGGGAGCTGTTTTTT
>TRBV19|TRBJ1-4|NA|NA
CASSIRSADEKLFF
TGTGCCAGTAGTATTCGCAGCGCGGACGAAAAACTGTTTTTT
>TRBV19|TRBJ2-7|TRBD1|once
CASHPGTGAHEQYF
TGTGCCAGCCACCCAGGGACAGGGGCCCACGAGCAGTACTTC
>TRBV5-5|TRBJ1-2|TRBD1|NA
CASSPGQGNYGYTF
TGTGCCAGCAGCCCGGGACAGGGGAACTATGGCTACACCTTC
>TRBV10-3|TRBJ1-6|NA|NA
CAIAPSGQINSPLHF
TGTGCCATCGCCCCATCCGGACAGATTAATTCACCCCTCCACTTT
>TRBV5-4|TRBJ2-5|NA|NA
CASSLEGPGAQYF
TGTGCCAGCAGCTTGGAGGGGCCAGGGGCCCAGTACTTC
>TRBV29-1|TRBJ1-1|NA|few
CSVVRENTEAFF
TGCAGCGTTGTCCGGGAGAACACTGAAGCTTTCTTT
>TRBV27|TRBJ1-2|NA|NA
CASSLTPLMSGYTF
TGTGCCAGCAGTCTTACGCCCCTCATGAGTGGCTACACCTTC
>TRBV5-4|TRBJ2-5|TRBD2|NA
CASSTPYSGGRETQYF
TGTGCCAGCAGCACGCCCTATAGCGGGGGAAGAGAGACCCAGTACTTC
>TRBV5-5|TRBJ1-6|NA|NA
CASSPTLTGYNSPLHF
TGTGCCAGCAGCCCCACCCTGACAGGTTATAATTCACCCCTCCACTTT
>TRBV27|TRBJ1-5|NA|NA
CASRRGLGQVSNQPQHF
TGTGCCAGCAGAAGGGGCTTGGGGCAGGTTAGCAATCAGCCCCAGCATTTT
>TRBV6-6|TRBJ1-4|NA|few
CASSHLRSDSKKLFF
TGTGCCAGCAGCCACCTCCGTAGCGATTCGAAAAAACTGTTTTTT
>TRBV5-8|TRBJ1-2|TRBD1|medium-sized
CASSLFLTGMYRGYTF
TGTGCCAGCAGCTTGTTTTTGACAGGGATGTATCGTGGCTACACCTTC
>TRBV4-2|TRBJ1-2|TRBD1|NA
CASSLSGQGGNYGYTF
TGTGCCAGCAGCCTCTCTGGACAGGGTGGGAACTATGGCTACACCTTC
>TRBV7-3|TRBJ1-1|NA|NA
CASSLTAGQTEAFF
TGTGCCAGCAGCTTAACAGCAGGGCAGACTGAAGCTTTCTTT
>TRBV5-1|TRBJ2-5|NA|NA
CASKRSGAPEETQYF
TGCGCCAGCAAGAGGTCGGGGGCGCCCGAAGAGACCCAGTACTTC
>TRBV2|TRBJ1-4|TRBD1|NA
CASIVLQGVGEKLFF
TGTGCCAGCATCGTACTACAGGGGGTAGGGGAAAAACTGTTTTTT
>TRBV5-8|TRBJ1-6|TRBD1|NA
CATNPTGFGSPLHF
TGTGCCACAAACCCGACAGGGTTTGGTTCACCCCTCCACTTT
>TRBV7-9|TRBJ2-3|NA|NA
CASSLAGADTQYF
TGTGCCAGCAGCTTAGCCGGAGCAGATACGCAGTATTTT
>TRBV9|TRBJ2-5|TRBD2|NA
CASSLAGYETQYF
TGTGCCAGCAGCTTAGCGGGATACGAGACCCAGTACTTC
>TRBV11-2|TRBJ1-2|NA|NA
CASSPEGVSYYGYTF
TGTGCCAGCAGCCCCGAGGGGGTCAGTTACTATGGCTACACCTTC
>TRBV28|TRBJ1-5|NA|few
CASSLGQGFRQPQHF
TGTGCCAGCAGTTTGGGGCAGGGTTTTCGGCAGCCCCAGCATTTT
>TRBV5-1|TRBJ1-1|NA|few
CASALDLNTEAFF
TGCGCCAGCGCCCTGGACTTGAACACTGAAGCTTTCTTT
>TRBV18|TRBJ2-3|TRBD2|NA
CASSPLDRLATDTQYF
TGTGCCAGCTCACCACTTGATAGACTAGCAACCGATACGCAGTATTTT
>TRBV7-9|TRBJ1-1|TRBD1|NA
CASSSGQGRMNTEAFF
TGTGCCAGCAGCTCCGGACAGGGGCGAATGAACACTGAAGCTTTCTTT
>TRBV6-1|TRBJ1-6|NA|NA
CASSEEGSSPLHF
TGTGCCAGCAGTGAAGAGGGGAGTTCACCCCTCCACTTT
>TRBV5-6|TRBJ2-1|TRBD2|NA
CASSTQTSGGNEQFF
TGTGCCAGCAGCACACAGACTAGCGGGGGGAATGAGCAGTTCTTC
>TRBV13|TRBJ2-3|TRBD1|once
CASSPARGRADTQYF
TGTGCCAGCAGCCCAGCAAGGGGGCGAGCAGATACGCAGTATTTT
>TRBV9|TRBJ1-1|TRBD1|NA
CASSVARTGVYTEAFF
TGTGCCAGCAGCGTAGCACGGACAGGGGTCTACACTGAAGCTTTCTTT